One sample yielded the 17 T cell receptor beta chains listed below, sequenced in a study of T cells in Graves' hyperthyroidism and ophthalmopathy. Template material for amplifying TCR beta CDR3 regions consisted of RNA transcripts. TCR CDR3 underwent first-round RT-PCR with the HTBI primer set. TCRdb used MiXCR to reprocess the multiplex PCR reads, holding one entry per CDR3 protein. The table lists roughly 840,000 distinct CDR3 sequences, roughly 40% of them singletons. The sample comprised blood. These receptors were taken from a man in his late teens or twenties with Graves' hyperthyroidism.

The chain joins TRBV5-6 to TRBJ2-5, with 7 bases lining up with TRBD1. Germline trimming cut 4 bases from V and 1 base from J; bases unmatched to any gene: 7. Germline-derived CDR1 and CDR2 are SGHDT and YYEEEE. The CDR3 runs 15 residues. CDR3 protein: CASSRIWDSQETQYF. CDR3 bases: TGTGCCAGCAGCAGAATCTGGGACAGCCAAGAGACCCAGTACTTC. The variable domain in full, completed from reference TRBV5-6 and TRBJ2-5, reads DAGVTQSPTHLIKTRGQQVTLRCSPKSGHDTVSWYQQALGQGPQFIFQYYEEEERQRGNFPDRFSGHQFPNYSSELNVNALLLGDSALYLCASSRIWDSQETQYFGPGTRLLVL.

A few counts support this clonotype. The V gene is TRBV7-9, the J gene TRBJ1-6; D ambiguous. This CDR3 is 16 amino acids long. Trimming removed 4 bases from V and 0 bases from J, with 10 bases in between. Germline V gives CDR1 SEHNR, CDR2 FQNEAQ (reference sequence). CDR3 loop: CASSSDSSSYNSPLHF. In nucleotides, the CDR3 is TGTGCCAGCAGCTCGGACTCGAGCTCCTATAATTCACCCCTCCACTTT.

Remarks on this clonotype: No conserved phenylalanine or tryptophan ends this CDR3, so it is likely a read error. The DNA is omitted, as the CDR3 cannot be located on it reliably, and the CDR3 follows TCRdb's listing. The rearrangement links TRBV7-2 to TRBJ1-5; TRBD1, the D gene given by the table, was not confirmed from the DNA. Looked up from germline, CDR1 is SGHTA and CDR2 is FQGNSA. The CDR3 length is 11 residues, termini included. The CDR3 here is CASSLDWSGRV.

The chain employs TRBV2 and TRBJ1-4; D is undetermined. The CDR3 is 14 amino acids. V was trimmed by 8 bases and J by 4 bases, leaving 14 bases between them. The germline gives CDR1 SNHLY, CDR2 FYNNEI. CDR3 DNA: TGTGCCAGCGGGTCCAGGCGAGTTAATGAAAAACTGTTTTTT. Its translation is CASGSRRVNEKLFF.

Only a few counts were recorded for this clonotype. The rearrangement joins TRBV6-6 to TRBJ1-1; 12 nucleotides agree with TRBD1. The ends lost 2 bases at V and 1 base at J; junction bases unmatched: 2. Germline lookup yields CDR1 MNHNY and CDR2 SVGAGI (reference sequence). This CDR3 contains 16 residues. The CDR3 spells CASSYGTGGKNTEAFF. DNA for the CDR3: TGTGCCAGCAGTTACGGGACAGGGGGCAAGAACACTGAAGCTTTCTTT.

This chain uses TRBV4-1 with TRBJ2-7; no firm D call. The CDR3 spans 14 residues. The germline gives CDR1 MGHRA, CDR2 YSYEKL. V lost 1 base and J 6 bases, leaving 13 bases between the germline ends. DNA for the CDR3: TGCGCCAGCAGCCAAGGGGCCTTTCAACCCGAGCAGTACTTC. Translating it yields CASSQGAFQPEQYF.

This rearrangement joins TRBV3-1 to TRBJ1-6; no reliable D call. Germline V lookup: CDR1 LGHDT, CDR2 YNNKEL (reference sequence). The CDR3 sequence is 14 residues long. Trimming removed 4 bases from V and 13 bases from J, with 17 bases in between. DNA of the CDR3: TGTGCCAGCAGCCCGAGCGGCTTGGAAGTGCCCCTCCACTTT. It is translated as CASSPSGLEVPLHF.

The rearrangement uses TRBV12-3 or TRBV12-4 and TRBJ1-1; possibly TRBD1 for D (6 bases). The CDR3 contains 15 residues. V was trimmed by 5 bases and J by 2 bases, leaving 15 bases between them. CDR3 in DNA: TGTGCCAGCAGTACGCTACAGGGTGTAAACACTGAAGCTTTCTTT. Translation: CASSTLQGVNTEAFF.

This chain links TRBV7-9 with TRBJ1-6; TRBD1 aligns across 9 bases. J lost 6 bases, V lost 4 bases, and 7 bases had no gene match. Germline V gene lookup returns CDR1 SEHNR and CDR2 FQNEAQ (reference sequence). The CDR3 runs 16 residues. The CDR3, as DNA: TGTGCCAGCAGCTCACGGACAGGGGACGGTAATTCACCCCTCCACTTT. As protein: CASSSRTGDGNSPLHF.

The V call is TRBV7-9, the J call TRBJ1-2; D unresolved. V was trimmed by 5 bases and J by 3 bases, leaving 19 bases between them. Germline CDR1 and CDR2: SEHNR and FQNEAQ (reference sequence). This CDR3 region has 16 residues. The CDR3 DNA is TGTGCCAGCAGCCCATTGGACGAGTACGCGGACTATGGCTACACCTTC. Residues: CASSPLDEYADYGYTF.

With respect to this clonotype: One end of the junction varies from germline; a read error may be responsible. The chain employs TRBV12-3 or TRBV12-4 and TRBJ1-4; 7 nucleotides agree with TRBD1. The CDR3 has 15 amino acids. The CDR3 reads CAGSRTGVGNEKLFF. The CDR3 nucleotides are TGTGCCGGCAGTCGTACAGGGGTTGGTAATGAAAAACTGTTTTTT.

The chain recombines TRBV7-2 with TRBJ2-7, with D perhaps TRBD2 (5 bases). The CDR3 spans 13 residues. Germline V gene lookup returns CDR1 SGHTA and CDR2 FQGNSA. With 5 bases removed from V and 7 bases from J, the gap between germline ends came to 15 bases. In DNA, the CDR3 is TGTGCCAGCAGCCAAGCGGCCGGGGTTGAGCAGTACTTC. Encoded protein: CASSQAAGVEQYF.

This clonotype was recorded once. This clone may be a read error of a much larger clone one base away. The V and J genes are TRBV15 and TRBJ1-5; D may be TRBD1 (6 bases). From germline, CDR1 is LNHNV and CDR2 YYDKDF (reference sequence). The CDR3 runs to 17 residues. CDR3 bases: TGTGCCGCCAGCCGGATGGATAAGATGGGGGGCGATCAGCCCCAGCATTTT. Its translation is CAASRMDKMGGDQPQHF.

Only a few counts were recorded for this clonotype. V is TRBV7-2 and J is TRBJ1-2; 10 bases are shared with TRBD1. CDR1 is SGHTA and CDR2 is FQGNSA in the germline V gene. CDR3 length: 14 amino acids. The V and J ends lost 5 bases and 8 bases, in that order; junction bases with no gene match: 8. CDR3 loop: CASSGPGTGVGYTF. CDR3 nucleotides: TGTGCCAGCAGCGGTCCCGGGACAGGGGTGGGCTACACCTTC.

Concerning this clonotype: This may be a read error: a much more frequent sequence differs by one nucleotide. This chain connects TRBV29-1 to TRBJ1-4; the D gene is possibly TRBD1 (5 bases). Germline CDR1 SQVTM, CDR2 ANQGSEA. The germline V and J ends were trimmed by 3 bases and 8 bases, with 13 bases remaining between them. The CDR3 has 13 amino acids. The CDR3 region is CSVEALGGEKLFF. In DNA, the CDR3 is TGCAGCGTTGAGGCCTTGGGGGGGGAAAAACTGTTTTTT.

This clonotype was recorded many times. The genes are TRBV20-1 and TRBJ2-5; TRBD1 matches 10 bases. The CDR3 contains 14 residues. The germline gives CDR1 DFQATT, CDR2 SNEGSKA (reference sequence). DNA of the CDR3: TGCAGCGCGGCCTTGACAGGGGGCGGCGAGACCCAGTACTTC. Its translation: CSAALTGGGETQYF.

On this clonotype itself: Germline and junction disagree at one end, which may indicate a read error. The gene calls are TRBV7-9 and TRBJ1-1; D is ambiguous. CDR3 length: 14 amino acids. The germline CDR1 and CDR2 sequences are SEHNR and FQNEAQ (reference sequence). This CDR3 reads CASSQETLDTEAFF. The CDR3 DNA sequence: TGCGCCAGCAGCCAAGAAACATTGGACACTGAAGCTTTCTTT.